This T cell receptor beta chain was obtained from a study of shared clonotypes between healthy human individuals. V was pared by 2 bases and J by 4 bases, with 9 bases of the junction left unmatched. Germline loops: CDR1 LGHNA, CDR2 YSLEER. The CDR3 loop spans 17 amino acids. Terminally differentiated effector memory CD45RA+ cells were excluded by CCR7 positive selection of CD45RO-negative cells. For this clone: What it binds is unknown.

The repertoire was sequenced with immunoSEQ multiplex PCR; TCRdb's copy has only in-frame clones and lacks some. Of hundreds of thousands of clones listed, more than 85% are singletons. Findings and limits, study-wide: There were few donors, and this limited the genetic and exposure-history diversity represented. A generally larger estimated richness was seen in naive subsets than in memory subsets.

This chain connects TRBV4-3 to TRBJ2-1; 9 bases are shared with TRBD2. Material: naive CD8+ T cells sorted from blood. The receptor's source is a man aged 25-45 years in good health. In DNA, the CDR3 is TGCGCCAGCAGCCAATGGTTGGAGCTAGCGGGATACAATGAGCAGTTCTTC. This translates into CASSQWLELAGYNEQFF.